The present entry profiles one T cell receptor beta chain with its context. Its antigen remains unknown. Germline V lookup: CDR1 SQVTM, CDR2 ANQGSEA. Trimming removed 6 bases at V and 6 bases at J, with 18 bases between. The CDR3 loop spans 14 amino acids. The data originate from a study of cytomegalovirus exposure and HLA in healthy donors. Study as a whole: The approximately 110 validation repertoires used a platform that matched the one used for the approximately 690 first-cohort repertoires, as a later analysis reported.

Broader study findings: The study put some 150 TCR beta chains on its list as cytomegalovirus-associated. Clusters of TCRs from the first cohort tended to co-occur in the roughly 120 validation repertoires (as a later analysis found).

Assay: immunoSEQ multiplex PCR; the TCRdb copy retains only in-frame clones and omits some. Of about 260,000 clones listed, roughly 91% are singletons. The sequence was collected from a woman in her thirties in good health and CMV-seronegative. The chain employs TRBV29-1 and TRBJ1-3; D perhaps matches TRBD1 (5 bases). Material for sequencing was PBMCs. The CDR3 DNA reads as TGCAGCGTACAACTGACAGTGTATCCAAACACCATATATTTT. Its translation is CSVQLTVYPNTIYF.